Presented here are 20 T cell receptor beta chains from one specimen sequenced in a study of beta chain features in type 1 diabetes. cDNA synthesis used the whole RNA isolate, giving expressed TCRB sequences. Using immunoSEQ multiplex PCR, the repertoire was profiled, and TCRdb retains in-frame clones only, with some absent. Of approximately 260,000 clones listed, roughly 25% are singletons. Whole-study findings and limits: Type 1 diabetes patients had TCRB CDR3s that were shorter (moderately but significantly so) in all four CD4+ subsets.

No cognate antigen is known for these TCRs. The specimen was naive CD4+ T cells from blood. These receptors came from a woman in her twenties or thirties with type 1 diabetes.

This clone was observed a few times. V gene TRBV29-1 combines with J gene TRBJ2-3; the D is unclear. This CDR3 has 14 residues. The germline V gene encodes CDR1 SQVTM and CDR2 ANQGSEA. The germline V and J ends were trimmed by 0 bases and 0 bases, with 7 bases remaining between them. This CDR3 is CSVEDRSSTDTQYF. As DNA, the CDR3 is TGCAGCGTTGAAGACCGTTCTAGCACAGATACGCAGTATTTT.

There are a few counts of this clone. The chain joins TRBV29-1 to TRBJ1-3; unclear D gene. The CDR3 totals 13 residues. Per germline, CDR1 SQVTM and CDR2 ANQGSEA. V was clipped by 7 bases and J by 4 bases, with 14 bases between them. The CDR3 coding sequence is TGCAGCGCCGGCAGGCCGGAAGGAAACACCATATATTTT. Amino acids: CSAGRPEGNTIYF.

This clone has a handful of counts. The chain is built from TRBV27 and TRBJ1-1; D may be TRBD1 (6 bases). CDR1 and CDR2 from the germline V gene are MNHEY and SMNVEV (reference sequence). V was pared by 4 bases and J by 1 base, with 10 bases between. CDR3 length: 14 residues. CDR3 sequence reads: CASSYLGGNTEAFF. CDR3 sequence (DNA): TGTGCCAGCAGTTACTTAGGGGGGAACACTGAAGCTTTCTTT.

The CDR3 coding sequence is TGTGCCAGCAGCTTAGCTAGCGGGAGTCGGAATGAGCAGTTCTTC. Its translation is CASSLASGSRNEQFF. This sequence joins TRBV7-3 and TRBJ2-1; TRBD2 matches 10 bases. This CDR3 spans 15 amino acids. V shed 2 bases, J shed 7 bases, and the junction held 5 bases outside the gene matches. CDR1 SGHTA and CDR2 FQGTGA come from the germline V gene.

Only a few counts were recorded for this clone. V usage is TRBV29-1 and J usage is TRBJ1-3, with D perhaps matching TRBD1 (5 bases). V was trimmed by 6 bases and J by 0 bases, leaving 18 bases between them. CDR1 is SQVTM and CDR2 is ANQGSEA in the germline V gene. This CDR3 region has 16 residues. CDR3 in amino acids: CSVAVLRGSSGNTIYF. The CDR3 DNA reads as TGCAGCGTCGCTGTTCTTAGGGGATCCTCTGGAAACACCATATATTTT. Using reference TRBV29-1 and TRBJ1-3 for the parts outside the CDR3, the full variable domain is SAVISQKPSRDICQRGTSLTIQCQVDSQVTMMFWYRQQPGQSLTLIATANQGSEATYESGFVIDKFPISRPNLTFSTLTVSNMSPEDSSIYLCSVAVLRGSSGNTIYFGEGSWLTVV.

This clone occurred a few times. The gene calls are TRBV4-2 and TRBJ2-6, with 7 bases aligning to TRBD1. V trimming: 4 bases; J trimming: 1 base; junction bases outside the gene matches: 10. Germline loops: CDR1 LGHNA, CDR2 YNFKEQ. This CDR3 has 18 residues. The CDR3 sequence: CASSLRTGYSSGANVLTF. The CDR3 coding sequence is TGTGCCAGCAGCCTCAGGACAGGATATTCATCTGGGGCCAACGTCCTGACTTTC.

The chain uses TRBV4-1 and TRBJ2-1; TRBD2 matches at 8 bases. V gave up 2 bases and J gave up 5 bases; unmatched junction bases: 8. There are 16 residues in the CDR3. CDR1 and CDR2 from the germline V gene are MGHRA and YSYEKL. The CDR3 is CASSQPPGTRNNEQFF. The CDR3 coding sequence is TGCGCCAGCAGCCAACCTCCCGGGACTAGAAACAATGAGCAGTTCTTC.

The genes are TRBV5-1 and TRBJ2-7; 7 bases agree with TRBD1. Losses at the gene ends were 3 bases for V and 4 bases for J; bases not matched to a gene: 13. This CDR3 spans 16 amino acids. Germline V gene sequence: CDR1 SGHRS, CDR2 YFSETQ. CDR3 coding DNA: TGCGCCAGCAGCTACGGGACAGTGAAGTGGGAATACGAGCAGTACTTC. It specifies CASSYGTVKWEYEQYF.

This CDR3 reads CASSIGQEVRYEQYF. CDR3 in DNA: TGTGCCAGTAGTATCGGACAGGAGGTACGGTACGAGCAGTACTTC. The J gene is TRBJ2-7, the V gene TRBV19, with 7 bases lining up with TRBD1. Germline lookup yields CDR1 LNHDA and CDR2 SQIVND (reference sequence). Trimming at V came to 3 bases and at J to 4 bases, leaving 9 bases not matched to a gene. This CDR3 is 15 amino acids long.

In its sample, this clone was seen a few times. Written as DNA, the CDR3 is TGTGCCAGCAGCCAGGCCCAACTAGCGAAATCCTACAATGAGCAGTTCTTC. Encoded protein: CASSQAQLAKSYNEQFF. The chain is built from TRBV4-2 and TRBJ2-1; 7 nucleotides line up with TRBD2. V was clipped by 3 bases and J by 1 base; unmatched bases: 9. This CDR3 has 17 residues. The germline gives CDR1 LGHNA, CDR2 YNFKEQ.

This clone showed up just a few times. The chain is built from TRBV5-1 and TRBJ2-1; D is perhaps TRBD1 (6 bases). Germline assignment: CDR1 SGHRS and CDR2 YFSETQ. CDR3 length: 16 amino acids. Trimming removed 2 bases at V and 3 bases at J, with 15 bases between. The CDR3 loop reads CASSFSRQDLYNEQFF. The DNA of the CDR3 is TGCGCCAGCAGCTTCTCTAGACAGGACCTCTACAATGAGCAGTTCTTC.

The chain recombines TRBV7-8 with TRBJ2-5, with 11 bases aligning to TRBD2. Germline CDR1 reads SGHVS; CDR2 reads FQNEAQ. The CDR3 runs 16 residues. The ends lost 5 bases at V and 5 bases at J; junction bases unmatched: 10. This CDR3 reads CASSPPSLAGAETQYF. In DNA, the CDR3 is TGTGCCAGCAGCCCACCCTCACTAGCGGGAGCTGAGACCCAGTACTTC.

CDR3 amino acids: CASSVDGTSGGNEQFF. The CDR3 DNA sequence: TGTGCCAGCAGCGTAGACGGGACTAGCGGGGGCAATGAGCAGTTCTTC. The rearrangement links TRBV9 to TRBJ2-1; 14 bases agree with TRBD2. The V segment lost 0 bases and the J segment 6 bases; nucleotides outside the gene matches: 2. CDR3 length: 16 residues. CDR1 and CDR2 (germline): SGDLS, YYNGEE.

This clone has just a few counts. V gene TRBV4-2 combines with J gene TRBJ2-5, with D possibly matching TRBD1 (6 bases). The length of the CDR3 is 15 residues. Germline loops: CDR1 LGHNA, CDR2 YNFKEQ. The ends were cut back, 0 bases at V and 0 bases at J, with 8 bases in the middle. Written as DNA, the CDR3 is TGTGCCAGCAGCCAAGAGGGGGCAGACCAAGAGACCCAGTACTTC. It specifies CASSQEGADQETQYF.

This chain joins TRBV7-2 and TRBJ2-2; 7 positions match TRBD2. The CDR3 runs 17 residues. Germline trimming cut 5 bases from V and 4 bases from J; bases unmatched to any gene: 13. Germline lookup yields CDR1 SGHTA and CDR2 FQGNSA. CDR3 protein: CASSRPAGGVATGELFF. The CDR3 bases are TGTGCCAGCAGCAGACCCGCTGGGGGGGTGGCCACCGGGGAGCTGTTTTTT.

The table lists this clone with a few counts. The V call is TRBV30, the J call TRBJ2-4; 14 bases map to TRBD2. The germline V gene encodes CDR1 GTSNPN and CDR2 SVGIG (reference sequence). This CDR3 region has 14 residues. V was pared by 1 base and J by 12 bases, with 5 bases of the junction left unmatched. The CDR3 DNA follows: TGTGCCTGGAGTGCCGGGACTAGCGGGAGAACTCAGTACTTC. Translated: CAWSAGTSGRTQYF.

The chain carries TRBV28 and TRBJ1-2; 8 nucleotides agree with TRBD1. CDR3 length: 12 residues. The germline gives CDR1 MDHEN, CDR2 SYDVKM. The V and J ends lost 10 bases and 1 base, in that order; junction bases with no gene match: 2. The CDR3 DNA reads as TGTGCCACGGACAGGGATAACTATGGCTACACCTTC. Translated, it gives CATDRDNYGYTF.

The chain uses TRBV7-9 and TRBJ2-7; 7 bases line up with TRBD1. This CDR3 has 15 residues. V shed 4 bases and J 1 base; nucleotides not matched to a gene: 7. Germline CDR1 SEHNR, CDR2 FQNEAQ (reference sequence). The CDR3 protein is CASSSDRRRSYEQYF. DNA for the CDR3: TGTGCCAGCAGCTCGGACAGGCGACGTTCCTACGAGCAGTACTTC.

V usage is TRBV29-1 and J usage is TRBJ2-6; D gene ambiguous. The V end was cut by 4 bases, the J end by 1 base, with 8 bases between. Per the germline V gene, CDR1 is SQVTM and CDR2 is ANQGSEA. The CDR3 has 14 amino acids. CDR3 DNA sequence: TGCAGCGTTGGTAGGAGTTCTGGGGCCAACGTCCTGACTTTC. It translates to CSVGRSSGANVLTF.

The rearrangement uses TRBV10-3 and TRBJ2-1, with D perhaps TRBD2 (5 bases). The V end was cut by 3 bases, the J end by 3 bases, with 12 bases between. Germline values: CDR1 ENHRY, CDR2 SYGVKD. The CDR3 runs to 15 residues. The CDR3 is CAISDPAASYNEQFF. In DNA form, the CDR3 reads TGTGCCATCAGTGACCCAGCGGCCAGCTACAATGAGCAGTTCTTC.